This TCR beta chain was retrieved from a study of OX40 agonist ivuxolimab in advanced cancers. Study overall: In this cohort, patients received ivuxolimab, an agonistic anti-OX40 (CD134) antibody. Aged about 20 to 80 with a mean of approximately 60 years, they were 82.7% male.

TCRdb's copy holds only in-frame clones and misses some; the assay was immunoSEQ multiplex PCR. The table includes over 150,000 clones, under 95% detected once. Researchers took blood at baseline, on cycle 4 day 1, and on cycle 7 day 1. Remarks on this clone: Its antigen remains unidentified.

Germline V gene sequence: CDR1 SGDLS, CDR2 YYNGEE. The V gene end was trimmed by 4 bases and the J gene end by 0 bases; junction bases not matched to a gene: 10. The CDR3 is 17 amino acids. Study results and caveats: Antigen specificity of clonally expanded peripheral T cells was not established.

The chain is built from TRBV9 and TRBJ2-3; 8 nucleotides agree with TRBD2. The sequencing used CD4+ or CD8+ T cells sorted from blood, collected in a trial of the OX40 agonist ivuxolimab. This receptor was identified in an adult with an advanced solid tumor such as melanoma, head and neck, liver or kidney cancer. CDR3 in DNA: TGTGCCAGCAGCTCTACTCGCGGGGGGCTAAGCACAGATACGCAGTATTTT. This gives the protein CASSSTRGGLSTDTQYF.